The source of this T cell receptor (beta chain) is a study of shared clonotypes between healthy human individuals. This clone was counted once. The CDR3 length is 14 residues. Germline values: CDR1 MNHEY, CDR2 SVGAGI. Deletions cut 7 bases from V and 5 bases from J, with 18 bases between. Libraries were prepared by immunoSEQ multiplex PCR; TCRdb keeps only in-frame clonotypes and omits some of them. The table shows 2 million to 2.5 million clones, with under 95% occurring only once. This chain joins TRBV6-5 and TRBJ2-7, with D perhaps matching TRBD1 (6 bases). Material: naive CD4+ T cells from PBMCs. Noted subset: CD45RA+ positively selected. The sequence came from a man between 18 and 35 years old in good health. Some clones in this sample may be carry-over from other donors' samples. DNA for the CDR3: TGTGCCAGCACCCCTGACAGGTTTAATCACGAGCAGTACTTC. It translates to CASTPDRFNHEQYF.